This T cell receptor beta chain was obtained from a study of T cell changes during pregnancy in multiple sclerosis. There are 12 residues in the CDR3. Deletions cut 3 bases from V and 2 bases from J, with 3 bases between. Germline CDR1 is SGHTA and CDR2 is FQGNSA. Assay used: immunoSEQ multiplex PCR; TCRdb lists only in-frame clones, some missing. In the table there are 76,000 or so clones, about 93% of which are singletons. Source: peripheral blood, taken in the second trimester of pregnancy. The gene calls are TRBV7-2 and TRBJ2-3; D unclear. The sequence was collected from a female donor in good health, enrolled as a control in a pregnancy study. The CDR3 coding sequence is TGTGCCAGCAGCTTTTACACAGATACGCAGTATTTT. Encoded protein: CASSFYTDTQYF.